Below are 17 T cell receptor beta chains sequenced from a single sample in a study of blood T cell repertoires in COVID-19. This table comes from immunoSEQ multiplex PCR, and its TCRdb copy is limited to in-frame clones, with some not included. This sample carries about 110,000 clones, less than 85% of them seen once, and the ten largest clones take 1.8%. The sample comprised peripheral blood. All receptors derive from a middle-aged woman with acute or convalescent COVID-19.

The chain is built from TRBV5-1 and TRBJ2-3; TRBD1 agrees at 11 bases. CDR3 length: 14 amino acids. Germline loops: CDR1 SGHRS, CDR2 YFSETQ. The trim removed 4 bases at V and 5 bases at J, leaving 3 bases unmatched. In DNA form, the CDR3 reads TGCGCCAGCAGCGGACAGGGGGCCATAGATACGCAGTATTTT. This translates into CASSGQGAIDTQYF. The whole variable domain, remainder taken from reference TRBV5-1 and TRBJ2-3, is KAGVTQTPRYLIKTRGQQVTLSCSPISGHRSVSWYQQTPGQGLQFLFEYFSETQRNKGNFPGRFSGRQFSNSRSEMNVSTLELGDSALYLCASSGQGAIDTQYFGPGTRLTVL.

The chain uses TRBV11-3 and TRBJ2-2; TRBD1 matches at 8 bases. This CDR3 is 17 amino acids long. V was clipped by 4 bases and J by 1 base; unmatched bases: 8. Germline loops: CDR1 SGHNT, CDR2 YENEEA. The CDR3 is CASSSGRGLKNTGELFF. The CDR3 DNA sequence: TGTGCCAGCAGCTCCGGCAGGGGGCTGAAGAACACCGGGGAGCTGTTTTTT.

In its sample, this clone was seen many times. V gene TRBV7-2 combines with J gene TRBJ2-3; weak D call: TRBD2 (5 bases). V dropped 5 bases and J dropped 5 bases, with 11 bases sitting between them. The V gene's germline CDR1 is SGHTA and CDR2 FQGNSA. This CDR3 contains 13 residues. CDR3: CASSPPREDTQYF. Here the CDR3 DNA reads TGTGCCAGCAGCCCCCCCCGGGAAGATACGCAGTATTTT.

The J gene is TRBJ1-6, the V gene TRBV6-1; D perhaps matches TRBD1 (5 bases). Germline CDR1 reads MNHNS; CDR2 reads SASEGT. V dropped 1 base and J dropped 5 bases, with 12 bases sitting between them. The CDR3 consists of 16 residues. CDR3 amino acids: CASSEEGPRDNSPLHF. For the CDR3, the DNA is TGTGCCAGCAGTGAAGAGGGGCCTAGAGATAATTCACCCCTCCACTTT.

V usage is TRBV10-3 and J usage is TRBJ1-1; TRBD1 matches 9 bases. Per the germline V gene, CDR1 is ENHRY and CDR2 is SYGVKD. J gave up 1 base and V 5 bases, and 5 bases lay outside the gene matches. The CDR3 is 15 amino acids. The CDR3: CAISSGTGWNTEAFF. DNA of the CDR3: TGTGCCATCAGTTCGGGGACAGGGTGGAACACTGAAGCTTTCTTT.

The chain has TRBV5-1 and TRBJ2-1; tentatively, D is TRBD1 (6 bases). Trimming removed 0 bases from V and 4 bases from J, with 11 bases in between. Germline V gene sequence: CDR1 SGHRS, CDR2 YFSETQ. The CDR3 length is 15 residues. The CDR3 is CASSLEQGRYNEQFF. CDR3 bases: TGCGCCAGCAGCTTGGAACAGGGTCGTTACAATGAGCAGTTCTTC.

The chain joins TRBV28 to TRBJ2-2; TRBD2 aligns across 10 bases. Germline lookup yields CDR1 MDHEN and CDR2 SYDVKM. The V segment lost 3 bases and the J segment 6 bases; nucleotides outside the gene matches: 4. The CDR3 sequence is 15 residues long. CDR3 loop: CASSFPSGGPGELFF. Written as DNA, the CDR3 is TGTGCCAGCAGTTTCCCTAGCGGGGGCCCCGGGGAGCTGTTTTTT. The full variable domain, in which reference TRBV28 and TRBJ2-2 provide the parts outside the CDR3, is DVKVTQSSRYLVKRTGEKVFLECVQDMDHENMFWYRQDPGLGLRLIYFSYDVKMKEKGDIPEGYSVSREKKERFSLILESASTNQTSMYLCASSFPSGGPGELFFGEGSRLTVL.

V and J are TRBV24-1 and TRBJ2-5, with D possibly matching TRBD2 (6 bases). V lost 4 bases to trimming and J lost 2 bases, with 13 bases between them. Germline-derived CDR1 and CDR2 are KGHDR and SFDVKD. This CDR3 is 15 amino acids long. CDR3 amino acids: CATSESLGGQETQYF. CDR3 bases: TGTGCCACCAGTGAAAGTTTGGGGGGTCAAGAGACCCAGTACTTC.

The chain uses TRBV7-2 and TRBJ1-1; unclear D gene. The CDR3 has 11 residues. V dropped 1 base and J dropped 8 bases, with 5 bases sitting between them. Germline V gives CDR1 SGHTA, CDR2 FQGNSA. CDR3 region: CASSLVVEAFF. For the CDR3, the DNA is TGTGCCAGCAGCTTAGTCGTGGAAGCTTTCTTT.

The gene calls are TRBV27 and TRBJ2-7; D might be TRBD2 (5 bases). The CDR3 runs 13 residues. The V end lost 3 bases, the J end lost 0 bases, and 6 bases lay between the germline ends. Germline loops: CDR1 MNHEY, CDR2 SMNVEV (reference sequence). In DNA form, the CDR3 reads TGTGCCAGCAGTTTCCGGGACTCCTACGAGCAGTACTTC. Translation: CASSFRDSYEQYF.

The rearrangement uses TRBV2 and TRBJ2-7; D remains ambiguous. Trimming took off 7 bases at V and 5 bases at J, with 12 bases between the two ends. The CDR3 totals 12 residues. CDR1 SNHLY and CDR2 FYNNEI come from the germline V gene. The CDR3: CASNPGWHEQYF. In DNA, the CDR3 is TGTGCCAGCAACCCGGGTTGGCACGAGCAGTACTTC.

The genes are TRBV5-5 and TRBJ1-5, with 11 bases fitting TRBD1. Germline V gene lookup returns CDR1 SGHKS and CDR2 YYEKEE (reference sequence). This CDR3 contains 19 residues. Unmatched junction bases numbered 8, after V lost 0 bases and J lost 0 bases. This CDR3 is CASSLGGTGGRYSNQPQHF. In nucleotides, the CDR3 is TGTGCCAGCAGCTTGGGTGGGACAGGGGGGCGATATAGCAATCAGCCCCAGCATTTT.

This clone has a handful of counts. The chain has TRBV5-1 and TRBJ2-5, with TRBD1 matching over 8 bases. The CDR3 is 14 residues long. Germline values: CDR1 SGHRS, CDR2 YFSETQ. V dropped 6 bases and J dropped 7; count of bases not matched to a gene: 11. CDR3 coding DNA: TGCGCCAGCACCGGGACAGGTGATATTGGGACCCAGTACTTC. It is translated as CASTGTGDIGTQYF.

The rearrangement links TRBV27 to TRBJ2-3; 9 nucleotides agree with TRBD2. With V trimmed by 7 bases and J by 1 base, 9 bases remained unmatched. Germline V gene sequence: CDR1 MNHEY, CDR2 SMNVEV (reference sequence). The CDR3 is 16 amino acids. CDR3 loop: CASKTPRTSGTDTQYF. The CDR3 DNA is TGTGCCAGCAAAACCCCGAGGACTAGCGGCACAGATACGCAGTATTTT.

This chain uses TRBV19 with TRBJ2-2; TRBD2 agrees at 9 bases. CDR3 size: 15 residues. V dropped 5 bases and J dropped 7; count of bases not matched to a gene: 8. Germline CDR1 and CDR2: LNHDA and SQIVND (reference sequence). The DNA of the CDR3 is TGTGCCAGTAGTTCTAGACTAGCGGAGGGCGGGGAGCTGTTTTTT. Encoded protein: CASSSRLAEGGELFF.

The rearrangement uses TRBV4-3 and TRBJ1-3; D ambiguous. The CDR3 runs to 18 residues. Germline values: CDR1 LGHNA, CDR2 YSLEER. V lost 0 bases, J lost 4 bases, and 19 bases lay in between. The chain's CDR3 is CASSQENTKISPGNTIYF. The CDR3 nucleotides read TGCGCCAGCAGCCAAGAGAACACCAAAATATCTCCGGGAAACACCATATATTTT.

This clone was seen more than once but under ten times. Other DNA sequences in this specimen translate into the identical CDR3. V is TRBV7-2 and J is TRBJ1-1; D not certain. The CDR3 has 13 residues. Trimming left V 3 bases short and J 0 bases short, with 5 bases between. The germline CDR1 and CDR2 sequences are SGHTA and FQGNSA. The CDR3 nucleotides read TGTGCCAGCAGCTTTACAGTGAACACTGAAGCTTTCTTT. Translated, it gives CASSFTVNTEAFF.